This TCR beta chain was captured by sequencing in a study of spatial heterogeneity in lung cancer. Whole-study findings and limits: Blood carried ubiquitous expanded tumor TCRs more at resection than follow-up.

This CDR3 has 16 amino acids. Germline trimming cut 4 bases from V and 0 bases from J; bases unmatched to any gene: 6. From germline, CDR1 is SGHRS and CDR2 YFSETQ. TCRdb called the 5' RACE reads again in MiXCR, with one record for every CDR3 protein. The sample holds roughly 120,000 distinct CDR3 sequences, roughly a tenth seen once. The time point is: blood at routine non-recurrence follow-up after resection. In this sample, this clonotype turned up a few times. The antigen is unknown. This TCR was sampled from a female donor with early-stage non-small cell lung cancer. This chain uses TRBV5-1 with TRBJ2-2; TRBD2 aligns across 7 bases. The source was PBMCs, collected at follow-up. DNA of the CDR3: TGCGCCAGCAGCCCCCCGGGACTACCGAACACCGGGGAGCTGTTTTTT. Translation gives CASSPPGLPNTGELFF. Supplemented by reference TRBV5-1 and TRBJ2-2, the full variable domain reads KAGVTQTPRYLIKTRGQQVTLSCSPISGHRSVSWYQQTPGQGLQFLFEYFSETQRNKGNFPGRFSGRQFSNSRSEMNVSTLELGDSALYLCASSPPGLPNTGELFFGEGSRLTVL.